Presented here are 9 T cell receptor beta chains from one specimen sequenced in a study of cytotoxic CD8 clonotypes in ibrutinib-treated CLL. The assay was immunoSEQ multiplex PCR, and TCRdb's table has in-frame clones only and misses some. The table records 200,000 to 250,000 clones, 70% of them present only once. The sample in question was PBMCs, obtained after 24 months of ibrutinib treatment. All receptors come from a human donor with chronic lymphocytic leukemia.

The V call is TRBV6-5, the J call TRBJ2-7; D unclear. CDR3 length: 11 residues. CDR1 is MNHEY and CDR2 is SVGAGI in the germline V gene. V was shortened by 6 bases and J by 7 bases, with 10 bases between the two germline ends. CDR3 protein: CASRRAGEQYF. CDR3 nucleotides: TGTGCCAGCAGACGAGCAGGTGAGCAGTACTTC.

This clone was seen a single time. The chain uses TRBV7-9 and TRBJ2-7; D tentatively reads TRBD1 or TRBD2 (5 bases each). The CDR3 spans 14 residues. CDR1 SEHNR and CDR2 FQNEAQ come from the germline V gene (reference sequence). Trimming took off 1 base at V and 7 bases at J, with 14 bases between the two ends. The CDR3 sequence: CASSLGDRLWEQYF. CDR3 sequence (DNA): TGTGCCAGCAGCTTAGGGGACCGCCTGTGGGAGCAGTACTTC.

The chain has TRBV19 and TRBJ1-3, with 7 bases lining up with TRBD1. The CDR3 is made up of 15 amino acids. CDR1 is LNHDA, CDR2 SQIVND, per germline (reference sequence). J gave up 0 bases and V 7 bases, and 6 bases lay outside the gene matches. The CDR3 coding sequence is TGTGCCAGTACCCCGGGACAGATCTCTGGAAACACCATATATTTT. Its protein product is CASTPGQISGNTIYF.

The chain is built from TRBV5-1 and TRBJ1-1; D is unresolved. Trimming took 7 bases from V and 0 from J, leaving 22 bases between them. The CDR3 contains 17 residues. The germline CDR1 and CDR2 sequences are SGHRS and YFSETQ. The CDR3: CASRPASGAPMNTEAFF. For the CDR3, the DNA is TGCGCCAGCCGTCCCGCCTCTGGTGCACCAATGAACACTGAAGCTTTCTTT.

The gene calls are TRBV29-1 and TRBJ2-2; tentatively, D is TRBD1 (5 bases). The CDR3 is 13 residues long. The germline CDR1 and CDR2 sequences are SQVTM and ANQGSEA. V lost 2 bases and J 5 bases, leaving 9 bases between the germline ends. CDR3 region: CSVERQGTGELFF. CDR3 DNA sequence: TGCAGCGTTGAAAGGCAGGGTACCGGGGAGCTGTTTTTT.

The chain recombines TRBV6-6 with TRBJ2-1; no reliable D call. Germline assignment: CDR1 MNHNY and CDR2 SVGAGI (reference sequence). Trimming took off 5 bases at V and 7 bases at J, with 12 bases between the two ends. This CDR3 is 13 amino acids long. CDR3 amino acids: CASSLFAVNEQFF. CDR3 coding DNA: TGTGCCAGCAGTCTATTTGCGGTTAATGAGCAGTTCTTC.

V and J are TRBV9 and TRBJ2-1; TRBD2 matches 8 bases. This CDR3 region has 15 residues. CDR1 and CDR2 (germline): SGDLS, YYNGEE. After removal of 3 bases from V and 4 bases from J, the junction contained 6 bases not matched to a gene. This chain's CDR3 is CASSGGLALYNEQFF. The CDR3 region has the DNA TGTGCCAGCAGCGGAGGACTAGCTCTATACAATGAGCAGTTCTTC.

This sequence joins TRBV28 and TRBJ1-4; no firm D call. Trimming took off 3 bases at V and 4 bases at J, with 12 bases between the two ends. The germline V gene has CDR1 MDHEN and CDR2 SYDVKM. The CDR3 extends over 15 amino acids. In nucleotides, the CDR3 is TGTGCCAGCAGTTTGTTCTCTCTGTATAATGAAAAACTGTTTTTT. Translation: CASSLFSLYNEKLFF. The variable domain in full, completed from reference TRBV28 and TRBJ1-4, reads DVKVTQSSRYLVKRTGEKVFLECVQDMDHENMFWYRQDPGLGLRLIYFSYDVKMKEKGDIPEGYSVSREKKERFSLILESASTNQTSMYLCASSLFSLYNEKLFFGSGTQLSVL.

This clone was observed once. The CDR3 DNA follows: TGTGCCCACGGACGGGGGGCGAGTGAGCAGTACTTC. Translating gives CAHGRGASEQYF. V gene TRBV27 combines with J gene TRBJ2-7, with a tentative D call TRBD2 (7 bases). V dropped 11 bases and J dropped 7 bases, with 18 bases sitting between them. CDR1 is MNHEY, CDR2 SMNVEV, per germline (reference sequence). The CDR3 has 12 amino acids.